This T cell receptor beta chain stems from a study of blood T cell repertoires in COVID-19. Worth noting for this clone: An end of the junction differs from the germline gene, which may be a read error.

TCRdb keeps only in-frame clones here, not all; method: immunoSEQ multiplex PCR. The table lists 120,000 or so clones, about 82% of them singletons, with approximately 16% in the top ten. CDR3 length: 12 residues. Germline V gene data show CDR1 as SGHVS and CDR2 as FQNEAQ. This rearrangement joins TRBV7-8 to TRBJ2-7, with TRBD1 identical over 8 bases. This clonotype originated in a man aged 60 to 69 with active or convalescent COVID-19. Sequences were obtained from peripheral blood. This CDR3 is CASSLVQGGQYF. DNA of the CDR3: TGTGCCAGCAGTTTAGTACAGGGGGGGCAGTACTTC.